Presented here are 23 T cell receptor beta chains from one specimen sequenced in a study of blood T cells in healthy people across ages. Then a second PCR, running about 6 to 11 cycles, was carried out with a sample-barcoded 5' primer and a J-beta primer mix. One entry per CDR3 protein results from TCRdb running MiXCR on the 5' RACE reads. The sample records 850,000 to 1,000,000 distinct CDR3 sequences, roughly 48% being singletons. The sample consisted of blood. These receptors were obtained from a man younger than 45 in good health.

V and J are TRBV27 and TRBJ2-4; tentative D call: TRBD1 (5 bases). Deletions cut 6 bases from V and 13 bases from J, with 28 bases between. The CDR3 length is 16 residues. Germline V gene lookup returns CDR1 MNHEY and CDR2 SMNVEV (reference sequence). DNA for the CDR3: TGTGCCAGCAGCCTAGGGGTGGCAGGAGTGTTAAATGAGCAGTACTTC. Protein: CASSLGVAGVLNEQYF.

This clonotype was counted a few times. V is TRBV4-2 and J is TRBJ2-7, with 8 bases matching TRBD1. This CDR3 is 15 amino acids long. The junction had 3 bases not matched to a gene; V was cut back by 1 base and J by 1 base. Germline lookup yields CDR1 LGHNA and CDR2 YNFKEQ. The CDR3 sequence is CASSQGRQGSYEQYF. The CDR3 DNA follows: TGTGCCAGCAGCCAAGGCAGACAGGGGTCCTACGAGCAGTACTTC.

In its sample, this clonotype was seen once. The chain couples TRBV2 to TRBJ2-4, with 7 bases that match TRBD1. TRBJ2-7 explains the end of the DNA better; the J call may be wrong. Germline V gene data show CDR1 as SNHLY and CDR2 as FYNNEI. The CDR3 has 14 residues. The CDR3 DNA reads as TGTGCCAGCAGCACTCAGGGGGTCTCCTACGAGCAGTACTTC. Amino acids: CASSTQGVSYEQYF.

This clonotype appeared a few times. The V gene is TRBV7-2, the J gene TRBJ2-1; a possible D gene is TRBD1 (6 bases). Trimming took off 8 bases at V and 2 bases at J, with 16 bases between the two ends. Germline lookup yields CDR1 SGHTA and CDR2 FQGNSA. The CDR3 length is 15 residues. The CDR3 coding sequence is TGTGCCAGCCGGGCCCGACAGGCTACCTACAATGAGCAGTTCTTC. Translating gives CASRARQATYNEQFF.

This clonotype was observed a few times. The V call is TRBV7-2, the J call TRBJ2-3; the match to TRBD2 covers 7 bases. The germline V gene encodes CDR1 SGHTA and CDR2 FQGNSA. The V and J ends lost 1 base and 6 bases, in that order; junction bases with no gene match: 7. This CDR3 has 15 residues. The CDR3 is CASSLGLADADTQYF. DNA for the CDR3: TGTGCCAGCAGCTTAGGTCTAGCGGACGCTGATACGCAGTATTTT.

This clonotype appeared a few times. The chain employs TRBV7-2 and TRBJ2-1; D possibly corresponds to TRBD2 (6 bases). V was pared by 6 bases and J by 4 bases, with 16 bases between. The germline CDR1 and CDR2 sequences are SGHTA and FQGNSA. This CDR3 is built from 15 residues. CDR3 DNA: TGTGCCAGCAGGGATAGCGGAAAATTATACAATGAGCAGTTCTTC. This gives the protein CASRDSGKLYNEQFF.

The table lists this clonotype with a count of one. The chain is built from TRBV13 and TRBJ1-1; no definite D call. The CDR3 contains 11 residues. Germline V gene lookup returns CDR1 PRHDT and CDR2 FYEKMQ (reference sequence). The ends were cut back, 5 bases at V and 3 bases at J, with 4 bases in the middle. As DNA, the CDR3 is TGTGCCAGCAGCAAGCACACTGAAGCTTTCTTT. Its translation is CASSKHTEAFF.

This chain connects TRBV19 to TRBJ2-7, with 8 bases aligning to TRBD1. Losses at the gene ends were 4 bases for V and 5 bases for J; bases not matched to a gene: 4. This CDR3 is 13 amino acids long. The germline V gene has CDR1 LNHDA and CDR2 SQIVND (reference sequence). The CDR3 coding sequence is TGTGCCAGTAGTACCAGGGGGCTCGACGAGCAGTACTTC. This sequence encodes CASSTRGLDEQYF.

This clonotype was seen a single time. The CDR3 region has the DNA TGTGCCAGCAGTGACTCCGGGACTAGCGGACACAATGAGCAGTTCTTC. This sequence encodes CASSDSGTSGHNEQFF. V is TRBV6-4 and J is TRBJ2-1; 11 nucleotides align to TRBD2. Unmatched junction bases numbered 3, after V lost 0 bases and J lost 5 bases. Per the germline V gene, CDR1 is MRHNA and CDR2 is SNTAGT. The CDR3 runs 16 residues.

This clonotype was seen a handful of times. The chain joins TRBV7-2 to TRBJ2-1; D unclear. The V end lost 3 bases, the J end lost 5 bases, and 14 bases lay between the germline ends. Germline CDR1 SGHTA, CDR2 FQGNSA. The length of the CDR3 is 15 residues. The CDR3 reads CASSLAGPGNNEQFF. Written as DNA, the CDR3 is TGTGCCAGCAGCTTGGCAGGACCCGGAAACAATGAGCAGTTCTTC.

V usage is TRBV6-2 or TRBV6-3 and J usage is TRBJ2-1; D might be TRBD1 (5 bases). CDR1 is MNHEY and CDR2 is SVGEGT in the germline V gene. V dropped 6 bases and J dropped 3 bases, with 9 bases sitting between them. This CDR3 comprises 13 residues. DNA of the CDR3: TGTGCCAGCAGAAAAGACAGCTACAATGAGCAGTTCTTC. It yields the protein CASRKDSYNEQFF.

This clonotype was recorded once. The rearrangement links TRBV20-1 to TRBJ2-3, with TRBD2 matching over 7 bases. The ends lost 5 bases at V and 4 bases at J; junction bases unmatched: 12. The germline V gene encodes CDR1 DFQATT and CDR2 SNEGSKA (reference sequence). CDR3 size: 15 residues. In DNA form, the CDR3 reads TGCAGTGCTCCCCGACGGCGGGGGATCGCAGATACGCAGTATTTT. Encoded protein: CSAPRRRGIADTQYF.

The genes are TRBV10-3 and TRBJ2-7; D is possibly TRBD2 (5 bases). Germline CDR1 is ENHRY and CDR2 is SYGVKD. Deletions cut 4 bases from V and 3 bases from J, with 19 bases between. CDR3 size: 16 residues. CDR3 protein: CAISVGMRVNGYEQYF. CDR3 nucleotides: TGTGCCATCAGTGTGGGAATGAGGGTCAACGGCTACGAGCAGTACTTC.

This clonotype turned up a few times. The CDR3 nucleotides are TGCAGTGCCCCTGGACAGGGGAACACAGATACGCAGTATTTT. Its translation is CSAPGQGNTDTQYF. The chain uses TRBV20-1 and TRBJ2-3; 9 bases fit TRBD1. Germline assignment: CDR1 DFQATT and CDR2 SNEGSKA (reference sequence). Unmatched junction bases numbered 6, after V lost 6 bases and J lost 2 bases. The CDR3 has 14 residues.

The genes are TRBV6-2 or TRBV6-3 and TRBJ2-7; 8 bases fit TRBD1. From germline, CDR1 is MNHEY and CDR2 SVGEGT. CDR3 length equals 16 residues. The ends lost 3 bases at V and 0 bases at J; junction bases unmatched: 7. CDR3 loop: CASSYGTTGVSYEQYF. For the CDR3, the DNA is TGTGCCAGCAGTTATGGGACGACAGGGGTCTCCTACGAGCAGTACTTC.

This clonotype has a handful of counts. This sequence joins TRBV7-3 and TRBJ2-3, with D perhaps assigned TRBD1 or TRBD2 (5 bases each). The CDR3 covers 15 residues. Germline CDR1 is SGHTA and CDR2 is FQGTGA. Trimming left V 2 bases short and J 8 bases short, with 17 bases between. The CDR3 is CASSLLDGTAGTQYF. The CDR3 bases are TGTGCCAGCAGCTTATTGGACGGGACCGCGGGTACGCAGTATTTT.

In the case of this clonotype: This could be a read error, since a much larger clone is one nucleotide away. This rearrangement joins TRBV4-2 to TRBJ2-3; maybe TRBD2 (6 bases). This CDR3 comprises 16 residues. The V and J ends lost 0 bases and 7 bases respectively, with 17 bases between them. Germline CDR1 and CDR2: LGHNA and YNFKEQ. For the CDR3, the DNA is TGTGCCAGCAGCCAAGACGCGACTAGAAGAAGCAATACGCAGTATTTT. Translating gives CASSQDATRRSNTQYF.

A few counts support this clonotype. The CDR3 nucleotides are TGCGCCAGCAGCCCACAGACTAGCGGGGGGAACACCGGGGAGCTGTTTTTT. Translation gives CASSPQTSGGNTGELFF. The chain uses TRBV4-3 and TRBJ2-2, with 12 bases matching TRBD2. Germline V gives CDR1 LGHNA, CDR2 YSLEER. Trimming took 4 bases from V and 1 from J; bases not matched to a gene: 4. The CDR3 spans 17 residues.

This chain connects TRBV20-1 to TRBJ1-1, with TRBD1 identical over 7 bases. The CDR3 sequence is 14 residues long. Germline trimming cut 2 bases from V and 5 bases from J; bases unmatched to any gene: 8. The germline V gene has CDR1 DFQATT and CDR2 SNEGSKA (reference sequence). The CDR3 loop reads CSARPQGVKTEAFF. The DNA for the CDR3 is TGCAGTGCTAGACCCCAGGGGGTAAAGACTGAAGCTTTCTTT.

The chain links TRBV27 to TRBJ2-5; no clear D gene. Judging by the DNA end, TRBJ2-7 fits better; the J call may be wrong. In germline, CDR1 is MNHEY, CDR2 SMNVEV (reference sequence). The CDR3 loop spans 14 amino acids. DNA for the CDR3: TGTGCCAGCAGTTCCTTTTCTAGGGCCGCCGAGCAGTACTTC. This translates into CASSSFSRAAEQYF.

The rearrangement links TRBV6-2 or TRBV6-3 to TRBJ2-7; TRBD1 matches at 7 bases. After removal of 7 bases from V and 7 bases from J, the junction contained 16 bases not matched to a gene. This CDR3 spans 15 amino acids. In germline, CDR1 is MNHEY, CDR2 SVGEGT. DNA for the CDR3: TGTGCCAGCACCACATTGACAGGGACGAATAATGAGCAGTACTTC. The encoded protein is CASTTLTGTNNEQYF.

The V and J genes are TRBV6-6 and TRBJ2-1; a weak D match, TRBD1 (5 bases). Germline CDR1 MNHNY, CDR2 SVGAGI (reference sequence). This CDR3 has 15 amino acids. Trimming left V 2 bases short and J 1 base short, with 9 bases between. Written as DNA, the CDR3 is TGTGCCAGCAGTTACCAGGGTGAATCCTACAATGAGCAGTTCTTC. Protein product: CASSYQGESYNEQFF.

This clonotype was counted only a few times. The V call is TRBV3-1, the J call TRBJ2-5, with D perhaps matching TRBD1 or TRBD2 (5 bases each). Trimming shortened V by 6 bases and J by 5 bases, and 13 bases separated the two germline ends. This CDR3 spans 13 amino acids. CDR1 and CDR2 (germline): LGHDT, YNNKEL (reference sequence). CDR3 in amino acids: CASSDVRGETQYF. The DNA for the CDR3 is TGTGCCAGCAGTGATGTCCGGGGCGAGACCCAGTACTTC.